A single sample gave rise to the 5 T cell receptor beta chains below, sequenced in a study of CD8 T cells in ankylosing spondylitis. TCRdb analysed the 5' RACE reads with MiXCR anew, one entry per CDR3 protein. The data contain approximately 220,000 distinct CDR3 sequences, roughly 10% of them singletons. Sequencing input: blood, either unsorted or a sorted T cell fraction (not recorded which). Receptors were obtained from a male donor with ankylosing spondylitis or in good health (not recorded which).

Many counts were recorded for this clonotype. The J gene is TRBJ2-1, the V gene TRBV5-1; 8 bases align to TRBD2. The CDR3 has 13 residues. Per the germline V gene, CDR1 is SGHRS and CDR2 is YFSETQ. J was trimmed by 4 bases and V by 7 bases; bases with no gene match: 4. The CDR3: CASGAGEYNEQFF. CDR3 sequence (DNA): TGCGCCAGCGGAGCGGGGGAGTACAATGAGCAGTTCTTC.

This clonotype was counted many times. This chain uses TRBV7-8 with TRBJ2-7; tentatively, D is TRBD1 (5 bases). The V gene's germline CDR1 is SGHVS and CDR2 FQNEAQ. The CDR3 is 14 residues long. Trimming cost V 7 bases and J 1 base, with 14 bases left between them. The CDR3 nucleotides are TGTGCCAGCACCGATCGACCAGGGTCCTACGAGCAGTACTTC. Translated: CASTDRPGSYEQYF.

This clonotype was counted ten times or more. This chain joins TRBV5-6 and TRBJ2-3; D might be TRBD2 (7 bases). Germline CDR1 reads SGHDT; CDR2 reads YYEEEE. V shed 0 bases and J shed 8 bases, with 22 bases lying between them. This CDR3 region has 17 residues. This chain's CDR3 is CASSLASRGPQNLTQYF. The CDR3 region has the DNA TGTGCCAGCAGCTTGGCTTCGCGGGGGCCACAAAATCTTACGCAGTATTTT. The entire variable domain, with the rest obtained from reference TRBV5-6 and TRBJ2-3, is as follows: DAGVTQSPTHLIKTRGQQVTLRCSPKSGHDTVSWYQQALGQGPQFIFQYYEEEERQRGNFPDRFSGHQFPNYSSELNVNALLLGDSALYLCASSLASRGPQNLTQYFGPGTRLTVL.

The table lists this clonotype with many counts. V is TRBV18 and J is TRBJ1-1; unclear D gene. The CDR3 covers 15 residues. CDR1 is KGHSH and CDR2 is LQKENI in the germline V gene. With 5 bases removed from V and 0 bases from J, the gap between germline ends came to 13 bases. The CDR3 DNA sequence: TGTGCCAGCTCAGCGTATAATCCGGTGAACACTGAAGCTTTCTTT. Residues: CASSAYNPVNTEAFF.

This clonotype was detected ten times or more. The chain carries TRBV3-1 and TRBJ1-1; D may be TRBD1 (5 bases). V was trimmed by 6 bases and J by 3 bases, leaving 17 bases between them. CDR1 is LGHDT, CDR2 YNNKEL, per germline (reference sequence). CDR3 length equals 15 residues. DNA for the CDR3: TGTGCCAGCAGTCAGGGCAACCTAGGATACACTGAAGCTTTCTTT. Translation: CASSQGNLGYTEAFF.